This T cell receptor beta chain was recovered during a study of CD8+ T cells in alopecia areata. This clone has more than one count but fewer than ten. Its antigen is unidentified. Sequence at one end of the junction differs from germline and may be a read error. After isolation, RNA underwent reverse transcription to generate cDNA as the sequencing template. The method was immunoSEQ multiplex PCR; TCRdb's version includes in-frame clones alone and lacks a portion of them. The sample comprises about 140,000 clones, about three fifths of which are singletons, and around 4.8% rests with the top ten. The CDR3 contains 9 residues. Germline V lookup: CDR1 SQVTM, CDR2 ANQGSEA. General study results and limits: Especially in alopecia totalis/universalis, lesional scalp showed greater clonality than normal scalp did.

The sequence was obtained from a human donor in good health. The sample taken for sequencing was CD4+ T cells sorted from blood. This sequence joins TRBV29-1 and TRBJ2-1, with D possibly TRBD2 on 6 matching bases. In DNA, the CDR3 is TGCAGCGTTGAAACGGGAGATATCTTC. Translation gives CSVETGDIF.